The source of this T cell receptor beta chain is a study of blood T cell repertoires in COVID-19. Study-level information: Donors in the United States, Italy and Spain gave samples during acute or convalescent COVID-19. PBMCs, B-cell-depleted T cells, or T cells were the source of the cDNA or gDNA that made up the material.

The V gene end was trimmed by 4 bases and the J gene end by 1 base; junction bases not matched to a gene: 10. The V gene's germline CDR1 is SGHRS and CDR2 YFSETQ. The length of the CDR3 is 17 residues. In the authors' workflow: Reference gene primer amplification gave nucleated cell count estimates. Using immunoSEQ multiplex PCR, the repertoire was profiled, and TCRdb retains in-frame clones only, with some absent. That table supplies the V and J calls and clone size; D and trimming were determined from the DNA. Counted here are roughly 300,000 clones, 80% to 90% occurring once; the ten biggest clones make up 7.8%.

This chain joins TRBV5-1 and TRBJ2-5; TRBD2 matches at 10 bases. This receptor was obtained from a woman between 45 and 60 years old who had recovered from COVID-19. The sequencing sample was made of peripheral blood. The CDR3 sequence: CASSRSEVAGGQETQYF. CDR3 DNA sequence: TGCGCCAGCAGCCGCTCCGAGGTAGCGGGGGGCCAAGAGACCCAGTACTTC.